What follows is one T cell receptor (beta chain) and its context. Its antigen is undetermined. Using immunoSEQ multiplex PCR, the repertoire was profiled, and TCRdb retains in-frame clones only, with some absent. The sample lists 100,000 to 150,000 clones; over 85% were seen once. The ends lost 4 bases at V and 4 bases at J; junction bases unmatched: 6. This CDR3 region has 14 residues. Germline V gene lookup returns CDR1 SGHTA and CDR2 FQGNSA. The data were taken from a study of T cell responses to AZD1222 COVID-19 vaccine. Background on the study: Pooling was applied to second doses at about 4 or about 12 weeks. Notes on the study in general: Among vaccine-associated CD4 TCRs, coverage spanned spike, with dominance at 160-218 and 743-854. There were repertoire samples only from the period after the peak T cell response. There were mostly white British donors and more females than males, and clonal diversity was possibly underestimated.

The sequences come from peripheral blood, collected on day 0 of AZD1222 vaccination. The genes are TRBV7-2 and TRBJ1-2, with TRBD1 matching over 7 bases. The TCR was taken from an adult in good health. CDR3 protein: CASSSPGQAYGYTF. CDR3 DNA sequence: TGTGCCAGCAGCTCCCCAGGACAGGCCTATGGCTACACCTTC.